This paragraph covers one TCR beta chain sequence. The antigen remains undetermined. This entry belongs to a study of T cell responses to AZD1222 COVID-19 vaccine. Assay: immunoSEQ multiplex PCR; the TCRdb copy retains only in-frame clones and omits some. The sample holds 120,000 or so clones, approximately 86% seen once. Study-wide results and caveats: CD4 TCRs linked to vaccination spanned spike, dominating at 160-218 and 743-854. Repertoires were obtained only post-peak T cell response. Among AZD1222 vaccinees, only 5 to 7 were seropositive at baseline. It should be noted that donors were predominantly white British and more often female, and clonal diversity was possibly underestimated.

The CDR3 is made up of 15 amino acids. Germline CDR1 is SNHLY and CDR2 is FYNNEI. Trimming stripped 1 base from V and 3 bases from J, with 12 bases between. The sample in question was peripheral blood, obtained 28 days after the second AZD1222 dose. This receptor was identified in an adult who received the AZD1222 COVID-19 vaccine. The rearrangement links TRBV2 to TRBJ1-1, with no clear D. This chain's CDR3 is CASSEGFGKDTEAFF. CDR3 nucleotide sequence: TGTGCCAGCAGTGAAGGGTTCGGCAAGGACACTGAAGCTTTCTTT. Full variable domain (rest looked up from reference TRBV2 and TRBJ1-1): EPEVTQTPSHQVTQMGQEVILRCVPISNHLYFYWYRQILGQKVEFLVSFYNNEISEKSEIFDDQFSVERPDGSNFTLKIRSTKLEDSAMYFCASSEGFGKDTEAFFGQGTRLTVV.